This T cell receptor beta chain was recorded in a study of blood T cell repertoires in COVID-19. The CDR3 extends over 13 amino acids. The germline V gene encodes CDR1 SGHAT and CDR2 FQDESV (reference sequence). Trimming shortened V by 2 bases and J by 4 bases, and 8 bases separated the two germline ends. Cohorts were determined from participant-reported clinical history. Assay used: immunoSEQ multiplex PCR; TCRdb lists only in-frame clones, some missing. The repertoire holds a few hundred thousand clones, with 82% as singletons. This receptor was obtained from a woman aged 60 to 75 who had recovered from COVID-19. V gene TRBV11-1 combines with J gene TRBJ1-1, with D unclear. Sequenced: PBMCs or T cells enriched from blood (not recorded which). The CDR3 sequence: CASSLFVSTEAFF. The CDR3 nucleotides are TGTGCCAGCAGCTTATTCGTGAGCACTGAAGCTTTCTTT.